These 15 T cell receptor beta chains share one sample of origin, sequenced in a study of blood T cell repertoires in COVID-19. Data came from immunoSEQ multiplex PCR; TCRdb stores just in-frame clones and leaves some out. The sample has about 180,000 clones; 70% to 90% are singletons. Material: peripheral blood. These receptors all stem from a human donor with active or convalescent COVID-19. The donor label of this sample is uncertain.

The chain carries TRBV2 and TRBJ2-7, with D possibly TRBD2 on 6 matching bases. Trimming stripped 8 bases from V and 4 bases from J, with 12 bases between. The CDR3 has 12 residues. Germline CDR1 reads SNHLY; CDR2 reads FYNNEI. The chain's CDR3 is CASGWDSYEQYF. The CDR3 DNA is TGTGCCAGCGGGTGGGACTCTTACGAGCAGTACTTC.

The rearrangement links TRBV6-5 to TRBJ2-7, with TRBD1 identical over 7 bases. This CDR3 has 14 amino acids. V shed 7 bases and J 3 bases; nucleotides not matched to a gene: 9. CDR1 MNHEY and CDR2 SVGAGI come from the germline V gene. CDR3 nucleotide sequence: TGTGCCAGCATTACGGGACAGCCCTTCTACGAGCAGTACTTC. Translated, it gives CASITGQPFYEQYF.

This CDR3 reads CASSRSLAGTSYEQYF. CDR3 coding DNA: TGTGCCAGCAGCCGCTCACTAGCGGGTACCTCCTACGAGCAGTACTTC. V and J are TRBV7-9 and TRBJ2-7; 9 bases align to TRBD2. After removal of 5 bases from V and 0 bases from J, the junction contained 8 bases not matched to a gene. The CDR3 is 16 amino acids. Germline V CDR1 and CDR2: SEHNR, FQNEAQ (reference sequence).

The chain joins TRBV5-1 to TRBJ2-7, with a tentative D call TRBD1 (6 bases). In germline, CDR1 is SGHRS, CDR2 YFSETQ. V was trimmed by 4 bases and J by 3 bases, leaving 11 bases between them. The CDR3 loop spans 13 amino acids. CDR3 nucleotides: TGCGCCAGCAGCACCCAACAGGGCTACGAGCAGTACTTC. The encoded protein is CASSTQQGYEQYF.

The chain joins TRBV18 to TRBJ1-4, with D unclear. The CDR3 has 14 residues. V shed 2 bases and J shed 8 bases, with 12 bases lying between them. Germline V gene lookup returns CDR1 KGHSH and CDR2 LQKENI. The CDR3 sequence: CASSPWADPEKLFF. The CDR3 nucleotides are TGTGCCAGCTCACCATGGGCCGACCCCGAAAAACTGTTTTTT.

The rearrangement joins TRBV11-3 to TRBJ2-1; 8 nucleotides agree with TRBD2. The ends lost 5 bases at V and 9 bases at J; junction bases unmatched: 9. Per germline, CDR1 SGHNT and CDR2 YENEEA. This CDR3 spans 14 amino acids. Here the CDR3 DNA reads TGTGCCAGCAGCACCGGGACTAGGAGGGGTGAGCAGTTCTTC. The encoded protein is CASSTGTRRGEQFF.

This sequence joins TRBV27 and TRBJ2-7; D possibly corresponds to TRBD1 (6 bases). Germline V gene sequence: CDR1 MNHEY, CDR2 SMNVEV (reference sequence). The CDR3 contains 16 residues. The V end was cut by 0 bases, the J end by 3 bases, with 15 bases between. The CDR3 region is CASSLSPPQGLYEQYF. The CDR3 DNA reads as TGTGCCAGCAGTTTATCCCCACCCCAGGGGCTCTACGAGCAGTACTTC.

This chain connects TRBV5-1 to TRBJ1-4, with TRBD1 matching 8 bases. The CDR3 has 15 residues. V shed 4 bases, J shed 3 bases, and the junction held 5 bases outside the gene matches. CDR1 and CDR2 (germline): SGHRS, YFSETQ. DNA for the CDR3: TGCGCCAGCAGCCTTCGGACAGGGCCTAATGAAAAACTGTTTTTT. Its protein is CASSLRTGPNEKLFF.

This sequence joins TRBV11-2 and TRBJ2-5; D perhaps matches TRBD2 (5 bases). The CDR3 runs to 12 residues. V lost 5 bases, J lost 5 bases, and 9 bases lay in between. Germline CDR1 is SGHAT and CDR2 is FQNNGV. As DNA, the CDR3 is TGTGCCAGCAGCCTGGACTCGGAGACCCAGTACTTC. This encodes CASSLDSETQYF.

The chain combines TRBV11-2 with TRBJ2-7; perhaps TRBD2 as D (5 bases). Trimming pared 5 bases from V and 0 bases from J, leaving 14 bases between. This CDR3 comprises 15 residues. The germline gives CDR1 SGHAT, CDR2 FQNNGV. In nucleotides, the CDR3 is TGTGCCAGCAGCCATCCGGGAAGAGCCTCCTACGAGCAGTACTTC. Translation gives CASSHPGRASYEQYF.

The chain joins TRBV4-2 to TRBJ1-3, with 7 nucleotides matching TRBD1. The CDR3 extends over 18 amino acids. Germline CDR1 is LGHNA and CDR2 is YNFKEQ. V lost 0 bases, J lost 0 bases, and 8 bases stayed unmatched. The CDR3 loop is CASSQEPQGPNSGNTIYF. CDR3 DNA: TGTGCCAGCAGCCAAGAGCCACAGGGGCCTAACTCTGGAAACACCATATATTTT.

The V call is TRBV28, the J call TRBJ2-1, with D perhaps matching TRBD2 (6 bases). The V and J ends lost 7 bases and 3 bases respectively, with 13 bases between them. The CDR3 is 14 residues long. Germline V gene data show CDR1 as MDHEN and CDR2 as SYDVKM. CDR3 sequence: CASTSGLFYNEQFF. In DNA, the CDR3 is TGTGCCAGCACCTCGGGACTGTTCTACAATGAGCAGTTCTTC.

This rearrangement joins TRBV7-9 to TRBJ2-1; a weak D match, TRBD1 (7 bases). Germline CDR1 reads SEHNR; CDR2 reads FQNEAQ (reference sequence). The CDR3 extends over 15 amino acids. Trimming took off 8 bases at V and 0 bases at J, with 14 bases between the two ends. The CDR3 is CASVRGRDSYNEQFF. CDR3 bases: TGTGCCAGCGTTAGGGGGCGGGACTCCTACAATGAGCAGTTCTTC.

V gene TRBV3-1 (or the pseudogene TRBV3-2) combines with J gene TRBJ2-1; 10 bases are a match to TRBD2. Looked up from germline, CDR1 is LGHDT and CDR2 is YNNKEL (reference sequence). This CDR3 has 13 amino acids. The V and J ends lost 5 bases and 7 bases, in that order; junction bases with no gene match: 2. The CDR3 spells CASSEREGNEQFF. The CDR3 nucleotides are TGTGCCAGCAGCGAGCGGGAGGGAAATGAGCAGTTCTTC.

V is TRBV29-1 and J is TRBJ2-1; tentative D call: TRBD1 (6 bases). Germline V gene data show CDR1 as SQVTM and CDR2 as ANQGSEA. CDR3 size: 11 residues. V lost 1 base and J 9 bases, leaving 7 bases between the germline ends. DNA for the CDR3: TGCAGCGTTGAAGGCAGGGGTGAGCAGTTCTTC. Translated: CSVEGRGEQFF.